One sample yielded the 6 T cell receptor beta chains listed below, sequenced in a study of blood T cell repertoires in COVID-19. The assay was immunoSEQ multiplex PCR, and TCRdb's table has in-frame clones only and misses some. The sample has about 270,000 clones, around 85% seen once. The sample was peripheral blood. These receptors all come from a human donor with COVID-19, enrolled during active disease. The donor label of this sample is uncertain.

This clone has a single count. The chain carries TRBV3-1 (or the pseudogene TRBV3-2) and TRBJ1-6; TRBD1 matches 7 bases. With V trimmed by 3 bases and J by 7 bases, 9 bases remained unmatched. The CDR3 totals 16 residues. Germline V lookup: CDR1 LGHDT, CDR2 YNNKEL (reference sequence). The CDR3 DNA follows: TGTGCCAGCAGCCAGCTTCAAGGGGGCGGAAATTCACCCCTCCACTTT. Its translation is CASSQLQGGGNSPLHF.

The chain joins TRBV4-1 to TRBJ1-5; D gene unclear. V shed 1 base and J shed 3 bases, with 13 bases lying between them. CDR1 MGHRA and CDR2 YSYEKL come from the germline V gene. This CDR3 has 16 residues. The CDR3 region has the DNA TGCGCCAGCAGCCAAGTCCCCGGTCCCACCAATCAGCCCCAGCATTTT. Translated: CASSQVPGPTNQPQHF.

The J gene is TRBJ1-1, the V gene TRBV5-1; unclear D gene. This CDR3 is built from 15 residues. CDR1 and CDR2 (germline): SGHRS, YFSETQ. Trimming cost V 5 bases and J 10 bases, with 24 bases left between them. The CDR3: CASRPPAGMGGSAFF. The CDR3 nucleotides are TGCGCCAGCAGACCTCCTGCCGGGATGGGAGGATCAGCTTTCTTT.

This sequence joins TRBV28 and TRBJ2-5; 9 nucleotides match TRBD1. The V gene end was trimmed by 3 bases and the J gene end by 1 base; junction bases not matched to a gene: 3. Germline V gene data show CDR1 as MDHEN and CDR2 as SYDVKM. This CDR3 comprises 15 residues. This CDR3 reads CASSFQTGGQETQYF. The DNA for the CDR3 is TGTGCCAGCAGTTTTCAGACAGGGGGCCAAGAGACCCAGTACTTC.

The V call is TRBV6-2 or TRBV6-3, the J call TRBJ1-5; 7 bases are shared with TRBD1. CDR1 is MNHEY and CDR2 is SVGEGT in the germline V gene. V gave up 3 bases and J gave up 5 bases; unmatched junction bases: 7. The length of the CDR3 is 15 residues. CDR3 loop: CASSYEITGDQPQHF. The DNA of the CDR3 is TGTGCCAGCAGTTATGAGATTACAGGGGATCAGCCCCAGCATTTT.

The V gene is TRBV9, the J gene TRBJ2-2, with 9 positions matching TRBD2. This CDR3 is 18 amino acids long. Per the germline V gene, CDR1 is SGDLS and CDR2 is YYNGEE. V was clipped by 0 bases and J by 4 bases; unmatched bases: 10. The CDR3 loop is CASSVGAAGGRITGELFF. CDR3 bases: TGTGCCAGCAGCGTAGGTGCGGCGGGAGGGCGGATCACCGGGGAGCTGTTTTTT.